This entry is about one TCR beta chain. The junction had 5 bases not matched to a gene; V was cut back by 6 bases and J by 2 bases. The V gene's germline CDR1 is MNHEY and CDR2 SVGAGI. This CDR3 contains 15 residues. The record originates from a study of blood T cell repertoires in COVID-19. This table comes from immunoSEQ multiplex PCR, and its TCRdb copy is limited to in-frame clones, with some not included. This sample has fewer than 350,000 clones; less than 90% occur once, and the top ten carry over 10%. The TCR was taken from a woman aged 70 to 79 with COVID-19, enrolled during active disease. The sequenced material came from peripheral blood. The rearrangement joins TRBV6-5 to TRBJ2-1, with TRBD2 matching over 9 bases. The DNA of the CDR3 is TGTGCCAGCAGAAGCGGGAGGATTACCTACAATGAGCAGTTCTTC. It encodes CASRSGRITYNEQFF.